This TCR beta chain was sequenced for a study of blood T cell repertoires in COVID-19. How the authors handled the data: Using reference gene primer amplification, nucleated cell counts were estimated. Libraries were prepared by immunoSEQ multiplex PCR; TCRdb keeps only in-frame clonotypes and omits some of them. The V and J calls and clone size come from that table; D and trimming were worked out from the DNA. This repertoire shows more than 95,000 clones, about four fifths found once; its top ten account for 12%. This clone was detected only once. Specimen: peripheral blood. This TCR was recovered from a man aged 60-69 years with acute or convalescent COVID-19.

The CDR3 DNA is TGTGCCAGCGGGCCCAGGGGGTCGGGAATTGAGCAGTTCTTC. Translating gives CASGPRGSGIEQFF. The chain couples TRBV27 to TRBJ2-1; 7 positions agree with TRBD1. CDR3 length: 14 amino acids. Germline assignment: CDR1 MNHEY and CDR2 SMNVEV (reference sequence). The junction had 13 bases not matched to a gene; V was cut back by 8 bases and J by 9 bases.